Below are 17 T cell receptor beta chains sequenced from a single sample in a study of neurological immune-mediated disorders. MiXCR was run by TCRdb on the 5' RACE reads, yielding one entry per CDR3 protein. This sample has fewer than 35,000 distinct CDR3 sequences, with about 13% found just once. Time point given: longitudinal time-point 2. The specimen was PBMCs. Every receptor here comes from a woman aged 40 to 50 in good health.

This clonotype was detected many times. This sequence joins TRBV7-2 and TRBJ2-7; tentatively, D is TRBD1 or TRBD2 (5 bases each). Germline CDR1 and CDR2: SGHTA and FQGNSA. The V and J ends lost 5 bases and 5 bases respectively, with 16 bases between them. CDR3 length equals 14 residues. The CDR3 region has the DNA TGTGCCAGCAGCCTACAGACCGGGACGCACGAGCAGTACTTC. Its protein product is CASSLQTGTHEQYF.

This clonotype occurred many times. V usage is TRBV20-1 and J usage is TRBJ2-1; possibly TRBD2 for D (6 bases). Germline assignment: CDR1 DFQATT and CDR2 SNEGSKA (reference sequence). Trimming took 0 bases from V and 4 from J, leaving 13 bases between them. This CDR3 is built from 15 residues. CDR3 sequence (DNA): TGCAGTGCTAGAGATTGGAAGCGGGTATACAATGAGCAGTTCTTC. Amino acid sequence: CSARDWKRVYNEQFF.

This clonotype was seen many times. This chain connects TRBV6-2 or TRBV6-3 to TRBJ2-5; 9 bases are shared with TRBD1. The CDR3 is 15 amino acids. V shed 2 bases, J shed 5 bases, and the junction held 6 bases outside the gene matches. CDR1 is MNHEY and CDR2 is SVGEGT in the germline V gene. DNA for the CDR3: TGTGCCAGCAGTTACGGCACAGGGGGCAAGGAGACCCAGTACTTC. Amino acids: CASSYGTGGKETQYF.

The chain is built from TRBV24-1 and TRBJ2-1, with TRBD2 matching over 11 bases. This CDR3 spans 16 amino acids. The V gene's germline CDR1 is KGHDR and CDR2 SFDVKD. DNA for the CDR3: TGTAACACCAGTGACATAGCGGGAGGGCCCTACAATGAGCAGTTCTTC. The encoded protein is CNTSDIAGGPYNEQFF.

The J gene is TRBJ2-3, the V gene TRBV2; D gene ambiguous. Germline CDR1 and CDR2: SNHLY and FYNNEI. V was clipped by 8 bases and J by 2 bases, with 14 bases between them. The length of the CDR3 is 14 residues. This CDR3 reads CASRPDSITDTQYF. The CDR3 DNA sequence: TGTGCCAGCCGGCCAGACTCTATCACAGATACGCAGTATTTT.

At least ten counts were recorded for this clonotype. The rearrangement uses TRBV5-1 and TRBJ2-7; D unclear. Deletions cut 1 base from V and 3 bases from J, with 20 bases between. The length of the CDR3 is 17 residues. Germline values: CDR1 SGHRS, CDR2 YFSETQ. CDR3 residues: CASSLIHGGGTIYEQYF. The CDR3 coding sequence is TGCGCCAGCAGCTTGATCCACGGCGGCGGCACAATCTACGAGCAGTACTTC.

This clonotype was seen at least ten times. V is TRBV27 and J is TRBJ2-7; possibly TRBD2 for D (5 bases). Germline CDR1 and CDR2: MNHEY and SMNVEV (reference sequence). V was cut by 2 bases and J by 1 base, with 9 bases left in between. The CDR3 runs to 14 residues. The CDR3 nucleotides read TGTGCCAGCAGTTTAGAGGGCTCTTCCTACGAGCAGTACTTC. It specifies CASSLEGSSYEQYF.

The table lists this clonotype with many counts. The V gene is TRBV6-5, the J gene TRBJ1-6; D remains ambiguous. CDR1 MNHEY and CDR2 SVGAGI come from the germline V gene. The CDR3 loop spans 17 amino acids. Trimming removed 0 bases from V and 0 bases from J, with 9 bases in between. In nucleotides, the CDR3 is TGTGCCAGCAGTTACTCGCGTGTGCCCTCCTATAATTCACCCCTCCACTTT. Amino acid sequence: CASSYSRVPSYNSPLHF.

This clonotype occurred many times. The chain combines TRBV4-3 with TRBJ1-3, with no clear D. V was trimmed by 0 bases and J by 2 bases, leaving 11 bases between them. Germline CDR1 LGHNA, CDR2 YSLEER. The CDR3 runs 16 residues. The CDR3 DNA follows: TGCGCCAGCAGCCAAGATCGGGCCGCCCCTGGAAACACCATATATTTT. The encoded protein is CASSQDRAAPGNTIYF.

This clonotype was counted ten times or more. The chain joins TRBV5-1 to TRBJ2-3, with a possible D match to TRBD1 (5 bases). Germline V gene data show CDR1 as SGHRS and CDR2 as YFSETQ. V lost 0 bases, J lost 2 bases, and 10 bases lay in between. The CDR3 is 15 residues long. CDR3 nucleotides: TGCGCCAGCAGCTTGGCAGGGAAAATCACAGATACGCAGTATTTT. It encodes CASSLAGKITDTQYF.

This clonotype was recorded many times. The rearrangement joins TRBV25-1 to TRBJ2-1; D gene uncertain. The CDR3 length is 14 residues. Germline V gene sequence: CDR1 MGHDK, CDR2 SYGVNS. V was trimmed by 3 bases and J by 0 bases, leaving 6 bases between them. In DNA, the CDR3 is TGTGCCAGCAGTGATCCGAGCTCCTACAATGAGCAGTTCTTC. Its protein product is CASSDPSSYNEQFF.

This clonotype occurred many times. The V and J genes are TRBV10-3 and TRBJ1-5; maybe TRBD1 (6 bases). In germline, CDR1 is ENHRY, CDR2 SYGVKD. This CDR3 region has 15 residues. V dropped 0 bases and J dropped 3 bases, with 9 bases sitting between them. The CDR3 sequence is CAISESDRFNQPQHF. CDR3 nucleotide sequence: TGTGCCATCAGTGAGTCGGACAGATTCAATCAGCCCCAGCATTTT.

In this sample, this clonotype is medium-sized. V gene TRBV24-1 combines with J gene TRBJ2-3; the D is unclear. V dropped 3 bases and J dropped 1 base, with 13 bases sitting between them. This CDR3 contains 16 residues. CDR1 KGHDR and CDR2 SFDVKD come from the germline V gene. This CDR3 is CATSDGSSWGTDTQYF. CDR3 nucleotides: TGTGCCACCAGTGATGGGTCCTCCTGGGGCACAGATACGCAGTATTTT.

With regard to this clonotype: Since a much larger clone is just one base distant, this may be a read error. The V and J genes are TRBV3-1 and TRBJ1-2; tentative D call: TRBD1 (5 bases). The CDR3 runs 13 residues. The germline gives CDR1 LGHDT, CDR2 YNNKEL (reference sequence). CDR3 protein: CASSPGRTYGFTF. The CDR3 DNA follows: TGTGCCAGCAGCCCGGGACGGACTTATGGCTTCACCTTC.

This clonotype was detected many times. The CDR3 spells CASSIPLRGAVDIQYF. The CDR3 DNA reads TGTGCCAGTAGTATCCCCCTCAGGGGCGCCGTGGACATTCAGTACTTC. This chain links TRBV19 with TRBJ2-4, with D perhaps TRBD1 (6 bases). The CDR3 extends over 16 amino acids. Germline V CDR1 and CDR2: LNHDA, SQIVND (reference sequence). V was cut by 3 bases and J by 8 bases, with 20 bases left in between.

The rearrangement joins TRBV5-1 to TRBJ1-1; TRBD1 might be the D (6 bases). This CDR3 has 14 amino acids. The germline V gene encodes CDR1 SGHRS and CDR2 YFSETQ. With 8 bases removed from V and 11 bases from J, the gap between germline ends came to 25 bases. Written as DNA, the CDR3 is TGCGCCAGAAGCCTGTCCACTCACAGGGATGGGGCTTTCTTT. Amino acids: CARSLSTHRDGAFF.

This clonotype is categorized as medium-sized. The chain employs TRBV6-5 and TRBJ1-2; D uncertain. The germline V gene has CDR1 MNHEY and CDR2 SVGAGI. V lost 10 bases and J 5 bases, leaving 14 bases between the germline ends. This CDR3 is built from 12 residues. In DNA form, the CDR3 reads TGTGCCACCGGTTACGGGCCGTATGGCTACACCTTC. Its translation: CATGYGPYGYTF.